Below, 32 T cell receptor beta chains from the same sample are listed, as sequenced in a study of blood T cell repertoires in COVID-19. The method was immunoSEQ multiplex PCR; TCRdb's version includes in-frame clones alone and lacks a portion of them. The sample carries a few hundred thousand clones, about three quarters recorded once. Sequencing was performed on peripheral blood. These receptors all come from a woman aged 65 to 85 with acute or convalescent COVID-19.

The V and J genes are TRBV19 and TRBJ1-2; D is undetermined. The CDR3 totals 12 residues. V dropped 4 bases and J dropped 3 bases, with 6 bases sitting between them. Germline V lookup: CDR1 LNHDA, CDR2 SQIVND (reference sequence). The CDR3 protein is CASSTGDYGYTF. The CDR3 DNA sequence: TGTGCCAGTAGTACAGGCGACTATGGCTACACCTTC.

The chain couples TRBV5-4 to TRBJ1-2; TRBD1 might be the D (6 bases). The CDR3 is 13 amino acids. CDR1 is SGHNT and CDR2 is YYREEE in the germline V gene (reference sequence). The V and J ends lost 4 bases and 6 bases respectively, with 13 bases between them. Here the CDR3 reads CASSTGLPDGYTF. The CDR3 DNA is TGTGCCAGCAGCACAGGGCTTCCTGATGGCTACACCTTC.

The DNA for the CDR3 is TGTGCCAGCAGCCAAGTATCCGGGGACACTGAAGCTTTCTTT. Its protein is CASSQVSGDTEAFF. The chain uses TRBV3-1 (or the pseudogene TRBV3-2) and TRBJ1-1, with D unclear. The CDR3 is 14 amino acids. The V end was cut by 1 base, the J end by 3 bases, with 9 bases between. Germline V gene sequence: CDR1 LGHDT, CDR2 YNNKEL (reference sequence).

The chain uses TRBV11-3 and TRBJ2-7, with 10 bases identical to TRBD2. V lost 3 bases, J lost 0 bases, and 5 bases stayed unmatched. Germline V lookup: CDR1 SGHNT, CDR2 YENEEA. The CDR3 extends over 16 amino acids. CDR3 in amino acids: CASSLHLAGDSYEQYF. CDR3 in DNA: TGTGCCAGCAGCTTGCATCTAGCGGGGGACTCCTACGAGCAGTACTTC. The entire variable domain, with the rest obtained from reference TRBV11-3 and TRBJ2-7, is as follows: EAGVVQSPRYKIIEKKQPVAFWCNPISGHNTLYWYLQNLGQGPELLIRYENEEAVDDSQLPKDRFSAERLKGVDSTLKIQPAELGDSAVYLCASSLHLAGDSYEQYFGPGTRLTVT.

In regard to this clone: At one end the junction does not follow the germline gene, possibly because of a read error. The chain uses TRBV7-2 and TRBJ2-3; 11 nucleotides align to TRBD2. The length of the CDR3 is 14 residues. The germline V gene has CDR1 SGHTA and CDR2 FQGNSA. In DNA form, the CDR3 reads TGTGCCAGCAGCCTAGCGGGGGGTACAGATACGCAGTATTTT. Its protein product is CASSLAGGTDTQYF. Drawing the rest from reference TRBV7-2 and TRBJ2-3, the complete variable domain is GAGVSQSPSNKVTEKGKDVELRCDPISGHTALYWYRQSLGQGLEFLIYFQGNSAPDKSGLPSDRFSAERTGGSVSTLTIQRTQQEDSAVYLCASSLAGGTDTQYFGPGTRLTVL.

The chain has TRBV28 and TRBJ1-1; TRBD1 matches 7 bases. There are 16 residues in the CDR3. The ends lost 5 bases at V and 2 bases at J; junction bases unmatched: 11. The germline V gene has CDR1 MDHEN and CDR2 SYDVKM. CDR3 coding DNA: TGTGCCAGCAGTCCCCTTGGCAGGGGGATTAACACTGAAGCTTTCTTT. It translates to CASSPLGRGINTEAFF.

This clone appeared a single time. The CDR3 region is CASQGSGELFF. CDR3 DNA sequence: TGTGCCTCACAGGGTTCCGGGGAGCTGTTTTTT. The gene calls are TRBV24-1 and TRBJ2-2, with D perhaps TRBD1 (6 bases). The germline V gene has CDR1 KGHDR and CDR2 SFDVKD. The CDR3 is 11 residues long. The germline V and J ends were trimmed by 12 bases and 6 bases, with 10 bases remaining between them.

The chain is built from TRBV4-2 and TRBJ2-3; 11 positions agree with TRBD2. The V and J ends lost 0 bases and 5 bases, in that order; junction bases with no gene match: 7. Germline CDR1 and CDR2: LGHNA and YNFKEQ. The length of the CDR3 is 17 residues. This CDR3 is CASSQDGSGGAEDTQYF. CDR3 nucleotides: TGTGCCAGCAGCCAAGATGGTAGCGGGGGGGCAGAAGATACGCAGTATTTT.

Remarks on this clone: A junction boundary mismatches the germline segment, possibly from a read error. CDR3 sequence: CASSLEPDRGTQYF. The DNA for the CDR3 is TGTGCTAGCAGCTTAGAACCGGACAGGGGGACGCAGTATTTT. The chain uses TRBV11-2 and TRBJ2-3; TRBD1 aligns across 10 bases. The germline V gene encodes CDR1 SGHAT and CDR2 FQNNGV. The CDR3 loop spans 14 amino acids. Filled out from reference TRBV11-2 and TRBJ2-3, the complete variable domain reads EAGVAQSPRYKIIEKRQSVAFWCNPISGHATLYWYQQILGQGPKLLIQFQNNGVVDDSQLPKDRFSAERLKGVDSTLKIQPAKLEDSAVYLCASSLEPDRGTQYFGPGTRLTVL.

The chain joins TRBV5-1 to TRBJ1-2, with 7 positions matching TRBD1. V trimming: 4 bases; J trimming: 6 bases; junction bases outside the gene matches: 6. Per germline, CDR1 SGHRS and CDR2 YFSETQ. This CDR3 is built from 13 residues. The CDR3 protein is CASSIGGVDGYTF. As DNA, the CDR3 is TGCGCCAGCAGCATAGGGGGCGTGGATGGCTACACCTTC.

The chain uses TRBV9 and TRBJ1-1; TRBD1 might be the D (6 bases). Trimming cost V 4 bases and J 1 base, with 11 bases left between them. Germline values: CDR1 SGDLS, CDR2 YYNGEE. The CDR3 covers 14 residues. CDR3 region: CASSSTGSNTEAFF. For the CDR3, the DNA is TGTGCCAGCAGCTCGACAGGTTCGAACACTGAAGCTTTCTTT.

The V gene is TRBV4-3, the J gene TRBJ2-7; no clear D gene. Trimming removed 0 bases from V and 6 bases from J, with 18 bases in between. CDR1 and CDR2 (germline): LGHNA, YSLEER. This CDR3 spans 16 amino acids. CDR3 amino acids: CASSQDWSATWSEQYF. The CDR3 DNA is TGCGCCAGCAGCCAAGATTGGAGCGCGACCTGGAGCGAGCAGTACTTC.

The V gene is TRBV6-5, the J gene TRBJ2-7; 7 nucleotides match TRBD2. The CDR3 is made up of 15 amino acids. V was clipped by 6 bases and J by 2 bases; unmatched bases: 10. Germline V gives CDR1 MNHEY, CDR2 SVGAGI. CDR3 sequence: CASRVGAGLAYEQYV. DNA for the CDR3: TGTGCCAGCAGAGTCGGGGCTGGACTAGCCTACGAGCAGTACGTC.

The chain is built from TRBV12-5 and TRBJ1-1; D gene ambiguous. Trimming left V 8 bases short and J 8 bases short, with 18 bases between. The CDR3 has 13 amino acids. Germline V gene lookup returns CDR1 LGHNT and CDR2 FRNRAP. The CDR3 spells CASRSPGGSEAFF. The CDR3 DNA follows: TGTGCTAGTCGTTCCCCGGGAGGTTCGGAAGCTTTCTTT.

V and J are TRBV2 and TRBJ1-1; D uncertain. The germline V and J ends were trimmed by 7 bases and 0 bases, with 9 bases remaining between them. The CDR3 is made up of 13 amino acids. Per germline, CDR1 SNHLY and CDR2 FYNNEI. The CDR3 DNA follows: TGTGCCAGCATATGGGAGTTGAACACTGAAGCTTTCTTT. This encodes CASIWELNTEAFF.

The chain is built from TRBV2 and TRBJ1-6; D not resolved. The ends were cut back, 7 bases at V and 0 bases at J, with 7 bases in the middle. Germline assignment: CDR1 SNHLY and CDR2 FYNNEI. The CDR3 has 14 amino acids. CDR3 coding DNA: TGTGCCAGCAAGTTGAGCTCCTATAATTCACCCCTCCACTTT. Encoded protein: CASKLSSYNSPLHF.

V and J are TRBV5-1 and TRBJ2-2, with 9 bases identical to TRBD1. Germline V gene data show CDR1 as SGHRS and CDR2 as YFSETQ. The ends lost 5 bases at V and 5 bases at J; junction bases unmatched: 19. The CDR3 is 19 amino acids. The CDR3 bases are TGCGCCAGCAGGCCACAGGACAGGGGCCCTCCGGGAAGGACCGGGGAGCTGTTTTTT. Translation gives CASRPQDRGPPGRTGELFF.

J is TRBJ2-4 and V is TRBV7-2; D might be TRBD1 (5 bases). CDR3 size: 13 residues. Trimming stripped 4 bases from V and 8 bases from J, with 12 bases between. Germline CDR1 reads SGHTA; CDR2 reads FQGNSA. DNA for the CDR3: TGTGCCAGCAGCTCCAATCTAGGGGACATTCAGTACTTC. Encoded protein: CASSSNLGDIQYF.

This chain connects TRBV24-1 to TRBJ2-3; D ambiguous. Germline loops: CDR1 KGHDR, CDR2 SFDVKD. Between the trimmed V and J ends, which lost 6 bases and 6 bases, there was a span of 6 bases. The CDR3 extends over 11 amino acids. CDR3 protein: CATSYGDTQYF. The CDR3 bases are TGTGCCACCAGTTACGGGGATACGCAGTATTTT.

This chain connects TRBV18 to TRBJ1-1, with TRBD1 as a possible D gene (5 bases). The germline V and J ends were trimmed by 3 bases and 3 bases, with 11 bases remaining between them. Germline V gene data show CDR1 as KGHSH and CDR2 as LQKENI. CDR3 length: 14 amino acids. The DNA of the CDR3 is TGTGCCAGCTCACCGCAAGGGGTCGACACTGAAGCTTTCTTT. Protein: CASSPQGVDTEAFF.

This clone was seen more than once but under ten times. The V and J genes are TRBV9 and TRBJ1-1; unclear D gene. This CDR3 has 14 amino acids. CDR1 and CDR2 from the germline V gene are SGDLS and YYNGEE. Trimming took 1 base from V and 4 from J, leaving 11 bases between them. CDR3 in DNA: TGTGCCAGCAGCGTAATTAGTTCGGGCACTGAAGCTTTCTTT. This codes for CASSVISSGTEAFF.

This clone was seen a few times. An end of the junction does not agree with germline; a read error may underlie this. This chain joins TRBV5-5 and TRBJ1-3; no clear D gene. This CDR3 contains 11 residues. Looked up from germline, CDR1 is SGHKS and CDR2 is YYEKEE (reference sequence). The chain's CDR3 is CASTSRNTIYF. The CDR3 DNA reads TGTGCCAGCACCTCTCGAAACACCATATATTTT. Complete variable domain (other parts from reference TRBV5-5 and TRBJ1-3): DAGVTQSPTHLIKTRGQQVTLRCSPISGHKSVSWYQQVLGQGPQFIFQYYEKEERGRGNFPDRFSARQFPNYSSELNVNALLLGDSALYLCASTSRNTIYFGEGSWLTVV.

The V gene is TRBV11-2, the J gene TRBJ2-5; the D is unclear. Trimming shortened V by 5 bases and J by 1 base, and 11 bases separated the two germline ends. The CDR3 has 14 amino acids. Per the germline V gene, CDR1 is SGHAT and CDR2 is FQNNGV. CDR3 region: CASSPRVAQETQYF. In DNA form, the CDR3 reads TGTGCCAGCAGCCCCCGGGTTGCCCAAGAGACCCAGTACTTC.

The chain is built from TRBV19 and TRBJ1-1, with a weak D call TRBD1 (5 bases). This CDR3 region has 13 residues. Germline loops: CDR1 LNHDA, CDR2 SQIVND (reference sequence). V lost 3 bases, J lost 1 base, and 6 bases lay in between. CDR3 nucleotide sequence: TGTGCCAGTAGTATTGGACAGAACACTGAAGCTTTCTTT. Amino acids: CASSIGQNTEAFF. Filled out from reference TRBV19 and TRBJ1-1, the complete variable domain reads DGGITQSPKYLFRKEGQNVTLSCEQNLNHDAMYWYRQDPGQGLRLIYYSQIVNDFQKGDIAEGYSVSREKKESFPLTVTSAQKNPTAFYLCASSIGQNTEAFFGQGTRLTVV.

The V gene is TRBV24-1, the J gene TRBJ2-3; maybe TRBD1 (6 bases). The CDR3 contains 15 residues. Trimming left V 2 bases short and J 6 bases short, with 14 bases between. Germline CDR1 KGHDR, CDR2 SFDVKD. As DNA, the CDR3 is TGTGCCACCAGTGATTCTCGGGCAGGGGCGGATACGCAGTATTTT. This gives the protein CATSDSRAGADTQYF.

The sample holds one count of this clone. The J gene is TRBJ2-7, the V gene TRBV19; tentatively, D is TRBD1 (6 bases). CDR1 and CDR2 (germline): LNHDA, SQIVND (reference sequence). Trimming took off 5 bases at V and 6 bases at J, with 8 bases between the two ends. The CDR3 covers 11 residues. This CDR3 is CASSSGVEQYF. DNA for the CDR3: TGTGCCAGTAGTTCAGGGGTCGAGCAGTACTTC.

The chain couples TRBV6-6 to TRBJ1-4, with TRBD1 matching 9 bases. Germline-derived CDR1 and CDR2 are MNHNY and SVGAGI (reference sequence). The CDR3 runs 15 residues. V lost 5 bases and J lost 6; bases outside the gene matches: 7. The CDR3 bases are TGTGCCAGCAGTGCTCCACGGGACAGGGATGAAAAACTGTTTTTT. This translates into CASSAPRDRDEKLFF.

The rearrangement uses TRBV9 and TRBJ1-4, with D perhaps matching TRBD1 (6 bases). The CDR3 consists of 16 residues. Germline CDR1 and CDR2: SGDLS and YYNGEE. Trimming took 1 base from V and 0 from J, leaving 10 bases between them. The DNA for the CDR3 is TGTGCCAGCAGCGTAAACGACAGGCCAACTAATGAAAAACTGTTTTTT. Protein sequence: CASSVNDRPTNEKLFF.

This clone has only a few counts. The V gene is TRBV29-1, the J gene TRBJ2-5; possible D gene TRBD1, 5 bases. The CDR3 consists of 12 residues. The germline V and J ends were trimmed by 3 bases and 5 bases, with 10 bases remaining between them. In germline, CDR1 is SQVTM, CDR2 ANQGSEA. The CDR3 DNA reads TGCAGCGTTGAGGGGCGGCGGGAGACCCAGTACTTC. Protein product: CSVEGRRETQYF.

This clone was observed a few times. The chain carries TRBV3-1 (or the pseudogene TRBV3-2) and TRBJ1-2; 9 bases match TRBD1. This CDR3 is built from 15 residues. J was trimmed by 8 bases and V by 7 bases; bases with no gene match: 14. Germline CDR1 reads LGHDT; CDR2 reads YNNKEL (reference sequence). The CDR3 sequence is CASTHGEGQGGGYTF. CDR3 bases: TGTGCCAGCACTCACGGGGAGGGACAGGGTGGCGGCTACACCTTC.

The chain carries TRBV5-1 and TRBJ2-7; D might be TRBD1 (5 bases). Germline loops: CDR1 SGHRS, CDR2 YFSETQ. V gave up 0 bases and J gave up 6 bases, with 7 bases separating them. The CDR3 extends over 12 amino acids. The CDR3 reads CASSLERGEQYF. The CDR3 DNA reads as TGCGCCAGCAGCTTGGAAAGGGGCGAGCAGTACTTC.

J is TRBJ2-7 and V is TRBV7-3, with a weak D call TRBD2 (6 bases). The CDR3 consists of 15 residues. From germline, CDR1 is SGHTA and CDR2 FQGTGA. The germline V and J ends were trimmed by 0 bases and 0 bases, with 9 bases remaining between them. In DNA form, the CDR3 reads TGTGCCAGCAGCTTAACGGACGGGAGCTCCTACGAGCAGTACTTC. It codes for CASSLTDGSSYEQYF.